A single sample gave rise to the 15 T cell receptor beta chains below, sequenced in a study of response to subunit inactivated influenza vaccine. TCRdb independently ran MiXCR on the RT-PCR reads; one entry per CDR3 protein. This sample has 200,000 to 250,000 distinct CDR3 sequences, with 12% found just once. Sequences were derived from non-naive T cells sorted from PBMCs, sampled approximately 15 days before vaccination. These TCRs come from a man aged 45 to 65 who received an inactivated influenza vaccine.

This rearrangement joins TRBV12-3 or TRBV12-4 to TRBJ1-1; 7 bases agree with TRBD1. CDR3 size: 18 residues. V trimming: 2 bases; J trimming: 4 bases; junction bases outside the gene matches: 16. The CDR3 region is CASSLIEVWAQGGTEAFF. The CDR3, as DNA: TGTGCCAGCAGTTTAATCGAGGTGTGGGCTCAGGGGGGCACTGAAGCTTTCTTT.

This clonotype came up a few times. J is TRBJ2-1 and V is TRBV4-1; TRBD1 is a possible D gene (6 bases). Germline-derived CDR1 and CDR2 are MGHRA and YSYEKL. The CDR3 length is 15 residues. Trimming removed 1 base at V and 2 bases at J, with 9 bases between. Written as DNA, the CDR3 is TGCGCCAGCAGCCAAGGGGGGCAAGCCTACAATGAGCAGTTCTTC. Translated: CASSQGGQAYNEQFF.

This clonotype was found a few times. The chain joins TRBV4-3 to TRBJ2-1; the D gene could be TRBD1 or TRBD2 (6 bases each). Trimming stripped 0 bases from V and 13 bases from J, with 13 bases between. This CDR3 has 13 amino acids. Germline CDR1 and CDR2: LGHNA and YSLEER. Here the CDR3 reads CASSQDTQGGQFF. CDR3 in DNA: TGCGCCAGCAGCCAAGATACACAGGGAGGACAGTTCTTC.

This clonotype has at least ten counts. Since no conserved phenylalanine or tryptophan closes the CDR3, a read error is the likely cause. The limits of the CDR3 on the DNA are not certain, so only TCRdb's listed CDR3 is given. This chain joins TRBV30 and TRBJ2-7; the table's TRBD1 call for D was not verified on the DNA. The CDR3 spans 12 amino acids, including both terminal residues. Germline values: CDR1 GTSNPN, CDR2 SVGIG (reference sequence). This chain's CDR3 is CAWSEGGTGPRY.

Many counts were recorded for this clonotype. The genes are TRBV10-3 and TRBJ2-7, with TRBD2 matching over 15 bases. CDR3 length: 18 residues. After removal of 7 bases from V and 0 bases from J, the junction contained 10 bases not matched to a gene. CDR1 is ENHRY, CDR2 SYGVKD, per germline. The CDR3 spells CAIKPGLAGGGYSYEQYF. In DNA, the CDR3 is TGTGCCATCAAGCCGGGACTAGCGGGAGGTGGGTACTCCTACGAGCAGTACTTC.

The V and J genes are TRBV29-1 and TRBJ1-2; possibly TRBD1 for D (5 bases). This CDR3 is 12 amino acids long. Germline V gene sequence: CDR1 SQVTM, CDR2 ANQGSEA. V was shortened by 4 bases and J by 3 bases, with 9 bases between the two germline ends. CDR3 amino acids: CSVGGTHYGYTF. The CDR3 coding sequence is TGCAGCGTTGGGGGGACTCACTATGGCTACACCTTC.

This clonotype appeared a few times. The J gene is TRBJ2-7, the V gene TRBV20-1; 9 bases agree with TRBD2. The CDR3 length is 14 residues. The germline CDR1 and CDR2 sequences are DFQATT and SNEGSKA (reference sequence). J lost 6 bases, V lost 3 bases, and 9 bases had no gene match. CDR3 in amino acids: CSARGIAGDIEQYF. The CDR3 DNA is TGCAGTGCTAGGGGCATAGCGGGAGATATCGAGCAGTACTTC.

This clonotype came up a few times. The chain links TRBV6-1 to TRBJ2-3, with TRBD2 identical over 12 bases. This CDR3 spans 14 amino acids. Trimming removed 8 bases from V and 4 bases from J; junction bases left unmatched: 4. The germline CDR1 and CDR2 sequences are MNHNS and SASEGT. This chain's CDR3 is CASERLAGADTQYF. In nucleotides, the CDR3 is TGTGCCAGCGAACGACTAGCGGGGGCAGATACGCAGTATTTT.

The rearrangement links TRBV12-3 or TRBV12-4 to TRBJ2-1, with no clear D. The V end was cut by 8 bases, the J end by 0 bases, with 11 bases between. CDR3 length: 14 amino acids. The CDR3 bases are TGTGCCAGCGGGCCGAGTAGCTCCTACAATGAGCAGTTCTTC. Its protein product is CASGPSSSYNEQFF.

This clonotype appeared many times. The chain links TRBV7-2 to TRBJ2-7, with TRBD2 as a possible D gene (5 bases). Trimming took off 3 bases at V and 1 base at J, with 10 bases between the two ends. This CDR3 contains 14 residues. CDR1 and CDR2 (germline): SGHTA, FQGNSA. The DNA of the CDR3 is TGTGCCAGCAGCTTTACCGGGATGTCCTACGAGCAGTACTTC. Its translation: CASSFTGMSYEQYF.

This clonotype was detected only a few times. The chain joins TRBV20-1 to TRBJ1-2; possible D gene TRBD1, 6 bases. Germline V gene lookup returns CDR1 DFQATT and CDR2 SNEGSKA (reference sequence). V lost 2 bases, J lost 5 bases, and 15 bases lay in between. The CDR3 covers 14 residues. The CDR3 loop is CSARPGTTGYGYTF. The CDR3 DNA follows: TGCAGTGCTAGACCCGGGACAACTGGGTATGGCTACACCTTC.

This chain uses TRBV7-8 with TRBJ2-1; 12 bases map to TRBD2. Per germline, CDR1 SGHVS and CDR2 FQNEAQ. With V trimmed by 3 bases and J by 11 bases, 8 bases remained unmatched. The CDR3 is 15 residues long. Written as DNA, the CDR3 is TGTGCCAGCAGCTTTCTAAAGACTAGCGGGAGCAAGCAGTTCTTC. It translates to CASSFLKTSGSKQFF.

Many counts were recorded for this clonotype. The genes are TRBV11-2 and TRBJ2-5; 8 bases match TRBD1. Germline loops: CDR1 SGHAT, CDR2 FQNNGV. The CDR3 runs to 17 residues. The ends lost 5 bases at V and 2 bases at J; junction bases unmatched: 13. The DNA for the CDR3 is TGTGCCAGCAGCGAATCCCGGACAGGGCGGATACAAGAGACCCAGTACTTC. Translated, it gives CASSESRTGRIQETQYF.

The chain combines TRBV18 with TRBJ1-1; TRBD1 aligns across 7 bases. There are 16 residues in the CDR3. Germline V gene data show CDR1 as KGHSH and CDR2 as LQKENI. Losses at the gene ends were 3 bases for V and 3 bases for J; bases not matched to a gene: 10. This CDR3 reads CASSPSRAGGYTEAFF. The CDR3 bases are TGTGCCAGCTCACCCTCCAGGGCAGGGGGGTACACTGAAGCTTTCTTT.

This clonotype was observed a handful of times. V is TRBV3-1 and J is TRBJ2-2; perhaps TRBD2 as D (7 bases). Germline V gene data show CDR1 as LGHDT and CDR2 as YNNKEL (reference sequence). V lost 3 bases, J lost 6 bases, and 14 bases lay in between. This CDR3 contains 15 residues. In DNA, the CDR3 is TGTGCCAGCAGCCAGGGGGGGCTATTCGCCGGGGAGCTGTTTTTT. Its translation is CASSQGGLFAGELFF.